The 20 T cell receptor beta chains listed next were all sequenced from one sample in a study of shared clonotypes between healthy human individuals. The protocol was immunoSEQ multiplex PCR, while the TCRdb copy is restricted to in-frame clones and leaves out a portion. The sample lists millions of clones; roughly 94% were seen once. The specimen sequenced was naive CD4+ T cells sorted from blood. Subset meaning: CD45RA+ positively selected. These receptor sequences come from a man aged 18 to 30 in good health.

This chain uses TRBV6-5 with TRBJ2-5, with TRBD2 matching 8 bases. CDR1 MNHEY and CDR2 SVGAGI come from the germline V gene. V trimming: 7 bases; J trimming: 2 bases; junction bases outside the gene matches: 9. This CDR3 comprises 15 residues. In nucleotides, the CDR3 is TGTGCCAGCAAAGAACTAGCGGTACAACAAGAGACCCAGTACTTC. This codes for CASKELAVQQETQYF.

CDR3 nucleotide sequence: TGTGCCAGCACCCCCGGTGCGGACACCATATATTTT. Encoded protein: CASTPGADTIYF. The chain has TRBV2 and TRBJ1-3; no firm D call. The CDR3 is 12 amino acids. CDR1 SNHLY and CDR2 FYNNEI come from the germline V gene. V was cut by 7 bases and J by 8 bases, with 12 bases left in between.

V and J are TRBV6-4 and TRBJ2-5; possible D gene TRBD1, 6 bases. The CDR3 totals 15 residues. The germline V and J ends were trimmed by 3 bases and 2 bases, with 13 bases remaining between them. The germline V gene has CDR1 MRHNA and CDR2 SNTAGT. CDR3 residues: CASSEQGSQQETQYF. The DNA for the CDR3 is TGTGCCAGCAGTGAACAGGGCAGTCAACAAGAGACCCAGTACTTC.

The V gene is TRBV25-1, the J gene TRBJ1-1; perhaps TRBD1 as D (6 bases). Germline CDR1 reads MGHDK; CDR2 reads SYGVNS. This CDR3 spans 12 amino acids. Trimming took 5 bases from V and 11 from J, leaving 15 bases between them. The CDR3 DNA reads as TGTGCCAGCAGTTGGACAGAAGGTGGTGCTTTCTTT. It translates to CASSWTEGGAFF.

V and J are TRBV6-1 and TRBJ1-6; TRBD1 matches 7 bases. Germline assignment: CDR1 MNHNS and CDR2 SASEGT. The junction had 4 bases not matched to a gene; V was cut back by 6 bases and J by 5 bases. The CDR3 consists of 14 residues. The CDR3 nucleotides are TGTGCCAGCAGCATCGGGACAGATAATTCACCCCTCCACTTT. It is translated as CASSIGTDNSPLHF.

A remark on this clone: This specimen includes other DNA sequences encoding the same CDR3. This sequence joins TRBV19 and TRBJ1-1, with D perhaps TRBD1 (5 bases). V was cut by 4 bases and J by 4 bases, with 10 bases left in between. The CDR3 sequence is 13 residues long. Germline assignment: CDR1 LNHDA and CDR2 SQIVND (reference sequence). CDR3: CASSTTRGTEAFF. For the CDR3, the DNA is TGTGCCAGTAGTACCACAAGGGGCACTGAAGCTTTCTTT.

The chain combines TRBV6-5 with TRBJ2-5; D is perhaps TRBD1 (6 bases). The CDR3 loop spans 13 amino acids. Between the trimmed V and J ends, which lost 5 bases and 3 bases, there was a span of 10 bases. CDR1 is MNHEY, CDR2 SVGAGI, per germline. The DNA of the CDR3 is TGTGCCAGCAGTAAACAGGGCAAAGAGACCCAGTACTTC. Its protein product is CASSKQGKETQYF.

The chain links TRBV19 to TRBJ1-5, with no clear D. This CDR3 region has 16 residues. Germline V gene data show CDR1 as LNHDA and CDR2 as SQIVND (reference sequence). The V end was cut by 4 bases, the J end by 7 bases, with 20 bases between. CDR3 bases: TGTGCCAGTAGTAATTCCCCATTGGCGTCTACCCAGCCCCAGCATTTT. It translates to CASSNSPLASTQPQHF.

The chain has TRBV18 and TRBJ1-4; perhaps TRBD1 as D (6 bases). V shed 2 bases and J shed 3 bases, with 13 bases lying between them. This CDR3 is 16 amino acids long. CDR1 is KGHSH and CDR2 is LQKENI in the germline V gene. CDR3 in DNA: TGTGCCAGCTCACCAGTTAGGGGGTCGCCTAATGAAAAACTGTTTTTT. As protein: CASSPVRGSPNEKLFF. Looking up the rest from reference TRBV18 and TRBJ1-4 gives the full variable domain: NAGVMQNPRHLVRRRGQEARLRCSPMKGHSHVYWYRQLPEEGLKFMVYLQKENIIDESGMPKERFSAEFPKEGPSILRIQQVVRGDSAAYFCASSPVRGSPNEKLFFGSGTQLSVL.

This chain joins TRBV5-4 and TRBJ2-7; 7 bases are a match to TRBD2. Germline CDR1 reads SGHNT; CDR2 reads YYREEE (reference sequence). J lost 0 bases, V lost 0 bases, and 6 bases had no gene match. The CDR3 runs 16 residues. The CDR3 protein is CASSLVGAGSSYEQYF. CDR3 DNA sequence: TGTGCCAGCAGCTTGGTAGGAGCGGGGAGCTCCTACGAGCAGTACTTC.

In regard to this clone: This sample includes further DNA sequences coding for the same CDR3. The gene calls are TRBV6-1 and TRBJ2-5, with D hard to call. Germline-derived CDR1 and CDR2 are MNHNS and SASEGT. With 7 bases removed from V and 1 base from J, the gap between germline ends came to 7 bases. The CDR3 runs to 12 residues. The chain's CDR3 is CASTWGQETQYF. As DNA, the CDR3 is TGTGCCAGCACGTGGGGCCAAGAGACCCAGTACTTC.

Comment on this clone: Other DNA sequences from this sample encode an identical CDR3 as well. The chain employs TRBV2 and TRBJ1-2; D might be TRBD1 (5 bases). The CDR3 covers 13 residues. The germline gives CDR1 SNHLY, CDR2 FYNNEI. Trimming took off 2 bases at V and 5 bases at J, with 9 bases between the two ends. In DNA, the CDR3 is TGTGCCAGCAGTGAAACAGGAGCTTATGGCTACACCTTC. As protein: CASSETGAYGYTF. The full variable domain, in which reference TRBV2 and TRBJ1-2 provide the parts outside the CDR3, is EPEVTQTPSHQVTQMGQEVILRCVPISNHLYFYWYRQILGQKVEFLVSFYNNEISEKSEIFDDQFSVERPDGSNFTLKIRSTKLEDSAMYFCASSETGAYGYTFGSGTRLTVV.

The CDR3 nucleotides read TGTGCCAGCAGCTCTTTGACAGGGACAAGTTACACCTTC. Encoded protein: CASSSLTGTSYTF. The rearrangement links TRBV7-2 to TRBJ1-2; the match to TRBD1 covers 7 bases. V was clipped by 4 bases and J by 11 bases; unmatched bases: 10. Per the germline V gene, CDR1 is SGHTA and CDR2 is FQGNSA. CDR3 size: 13 residues. Based on the CDR3 plus reference TRBV7-2 and TRBJ1-2, the full variable domain is GAGVSQSPSNKVTEKGKDVELRCDPISGHTALYWYRQSLGQGLEFLIYFQGNSAPDKSGLPSDRFSAERTGGSVSTLTIQRTQQEDSAVYLCASSSLTGTSYTFGSGTRLTVV.

The V gene is TRBV6-6, the J gene TRBJ2-7; D is unresolved. Trimming cost V 7 bases and J 4 bases, with 14 bases left between them. The CDR3 sequence is 13 residues long. The germline CDR1 and CDR2 sequences are MNHNY and SVGAGI (reference sequence). CDR3 DNA: TGTGCCAGCAAAGAATCTACCCGGTACGAGCAGTACTTC. Translating gives CASKESTRYEQYF.

The rearrangement joins TRBV27 to TRBJ2-7, with 8 bases lining up with TRBD2. Germline CDR1 reads MNHEY; CDR2 reads SMNVEV (reference sequence). Trimming removed 3 bases from V and 2 bases from J; junction bases left unmatched: 9. The CDR3 runs 16 residues. Written as DNA, the CDR3 is TGTGCCAGCAGTTTCGCGGGCGCGGGAGGACCCTACGAGCAGTACTTC. This translates into CASSFAGAGGPYEQYF.

The chain links TRBV11-1 to TRBJ2-5, with a possible D match to TRBD1 (7 bases). There are 15 residues in the CDR3. Germline loops: CDR1 SGHAT, CDR2 FQDESV (reference sequence). The V end was cut by 5 bases, the J end by 1 base, with 14 bases between. The CDR3 protein is CASSVGGQLQETQYF. In DNA form, the CDR3 reads TGTGCCAGCAGCGTGGGGGGACAGCTCCAAGAGACCCAGTACTTC. Full variable domain (outside the CDR3, taken from reference TRBV11-1 and TRBJ2-5): EAEVAQSPRYKITEKSQAVAFWCDPISGHATLYWYRQILGQGPELLVQFQDESVVDDSQLPKDRFSAERLKGVDSTLKIQPAELGDSAMYLCASSVGGQLQETQYFGPGTRLLVL.

J is TRBJ2-3 and V is TRBV21-1. TRBV21-1 is deemed a pseudogene. This CDR3 region has 20 residues. For the CDR3, the DNA is TGTGCCAGCAGCTCACAAAACGGGGCGGACCGAGGGGAAAAGGCAGATACGCAGTATTTT. This gives the protein CASSSQNGADRGEKADTQYF.

The chain joins TRBV4-1 to TRBJ1-4; D may be TRBD1 (5 bases). CDR1 and CDR2 (germline): MGHRA, YSYEKL. Trimming removed 0 bases at V and 3 bases at J, with 11 bases between. The CDR3 extends over 16 amino acids. In DNA, the CDR3 is TGCGCCAGCAGCCAAGACGGGCCAGGGTCTAATGAAAAACTGTTTTTT. Translation: CASSQDGPGSNEKLFF.

This clone was counted once. The V and J genes are TRBV15 and TRBJ1-3; D is undetermined. The germline V gene encodes CDR1 LNHNV and CDR2 YYDKDF (reference sequence). V was clipped by 3 bases and J by 2 bases, with 11 bases between them. CDR3 size: 15 residues. The CDR3 protein is CATSSFRGTGNTIYF. The DNA of the CDR3 is TGTGCCACCAGCAGTTTCCGCGGAACTGGAAACACCATATATTTT.

This CDR3 reads CSVGRSYYEQYF. The CDR3 coding sequence is TGCAGCGTTGGACGTAGTTACTACGAGCAGTACTTC. The chain has TRBV29-1 and TRBJ2-7; D gene ambiguous. The CDR3 has 12 amino acids. The V gene's germline CDR1 is SQVTM and CDR2 ANQGSEA. V was clipped by 4 bases and J by 3 bases, with 10 bases between them.